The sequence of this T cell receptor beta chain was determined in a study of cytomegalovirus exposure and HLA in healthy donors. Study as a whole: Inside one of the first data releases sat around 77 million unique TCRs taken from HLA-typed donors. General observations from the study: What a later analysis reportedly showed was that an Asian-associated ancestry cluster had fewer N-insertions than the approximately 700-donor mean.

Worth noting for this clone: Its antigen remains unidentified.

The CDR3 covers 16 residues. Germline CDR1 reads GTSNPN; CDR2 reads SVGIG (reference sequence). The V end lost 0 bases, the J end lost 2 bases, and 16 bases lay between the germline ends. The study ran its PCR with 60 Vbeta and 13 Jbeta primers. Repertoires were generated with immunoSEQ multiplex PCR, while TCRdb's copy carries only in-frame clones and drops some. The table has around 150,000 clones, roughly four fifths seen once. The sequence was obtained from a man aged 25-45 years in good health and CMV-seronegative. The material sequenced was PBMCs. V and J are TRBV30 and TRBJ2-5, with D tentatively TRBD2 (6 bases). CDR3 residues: CAWSVGVGGLQETQYF. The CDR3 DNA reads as TGTGCCTGGAGTGTAGGGGTGGGAGGACTACAAGAGACCCAGTACTTC. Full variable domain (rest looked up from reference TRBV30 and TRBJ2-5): SQTIHQWPATLVQPVGSPLSLECTVEGTSNPNLYWYRQAAGRGLQLLFYSVGIGQISSEVPQNLSASRPQDRQFILSSKKLLLSDSGFYLCAWSVGVGGLQETQYFGPGTRLLVL.